Sequencing of this TCR beta chain was carried out in a study of cytomegalovirus exposure and HLA in healthy donors. Study results and limitations: TCR beta V- and J-gene trimming, according to a later analysis, was linked to a missense DCLRE1C variant.

These donors, healthy bone marrow donors, were studied. 60 Vbeta and 13 Jbeta primers were used in PCR. Sequenced by immunoSEQ multiplex PCR; TCRdb stores in-frame clones only, minus some. The table lists about 160,000 clones, almost 85% of them singletons, with about 0.39% in the top ten. A remark on this clone: The antigen is not known.

The receptor's source is a boy between 2 and 15 years old in good health and CMV-seronegative. The specimen was PBMCs.

The CDR3 reads CASSEGRAYYGYTF. CDR3 sequence (DNA): TGTGCCAGCAGTGAAGGGAGGGCCTACTATGGCTACACCTTC. The J gene is TRBJ1-2, the V gene TRBV2, with D unclear. Germline values: CDR1 SNHLY, CDR2 FYNNEI. CDR3 length: 14 residues. V lost 1 base and J lost 3, with 9 bases in between.